This paragraph covers one T cell receptor beta chain sequence. The target antigen is unknown. TCRdb redid the calling of the RT-PCR reads with MiXCR, one entry per CDR3 protein. This table has 150,000 or so distinct CDR3 sequences, about 10% appearing once. The germline V gene encodes CDR1 SQVTM and CDR2 ANQGSEA. The CDR3 sequence is 18 residues long. The ends lost 4 bases at V and 9 bases at J; junction bases unmatched: 18. These data come from a study of response to subunit inactivated influenza vaccine. Points from the study as a whole: The authors offered the suggestion that each seasonal influenza vaccination recruits few new T cells.

The sample was CD8+ T cells sorted from PBMCs, taken roughly 24 months after vaccination. This sequence joins TRBV29-1 and TRBJ2-2; 12 bases align to TRBD2. The clonotype comes from a man between 50 and 75 years old who received an inactivated influenza vaccine. CDR3 coding DNA: TGCAGCGTTGTTGTTATACTAGCGGGGGGTCCTGAGTTAAGGGAGCTGTTTTTT. Encoded protein: CSVVVILAGGPELRELFF.